Below are 3 T cell receptor beta chains sequenced from a single sample in a study of cytomegalovirus exposure and HLA in healthy donors (dated by TCRdb to the late 2010s). Libraries were constructed by the immunoSEQ multiplex PCR assay. Entries here come from immuneACCESS through TCRdb and include only in-frame sequences with V and J called. Some clones fail to appear in such tables; in the studies checked, an unresolved V gene covers under half of the shortfall, and the cause of the remainder is unknown. The sample data list some 41,000 clones, and more than 85% of these were observed just once. In total, the top ten clones hold approximately 2% of the sample. The specimen was PBMCs. Every receptor here comes from a woman under 30 in good health and CMV-seronegative.

The chain links TRBV11-2 to TRBJ2-1, with 8 bases identical to TRBD1. In germline, CDR1 is SGHAT, CDR2 FQNNGV. V lost 5 bases to trimming and J lost 3 bases; unmatched junction nucleotides: 6. The CDR3 loop spans 15 amino acids. The CDR3 protein is CASSRTGGYYNEQFF. The CDR3 DNA reads TGTGCCAGCAGCCGAACAGGGGGTTACTACAATGAGCAGTTCTTC. Supplemented by reference TRBV11-2 and TRBJ2-1, the full variable domain reads EAGVAQSPRYKIIEKRQSVAFWCNPISGHATLYWYQQILGQGPKLLIQFQNNGVVDDSQLPKDRFSAERLKGVDSTLKIQPAKLEDSAVYLCASSRTGGYYNEQFFGPGTRLTVL.

The rearrangement joins TRBV18 to TRBJ1-2; D possibly corresponds to TRBD1 (6 bases). V shed 3 bases and J shed 2 bases, with 10 bases lying between them. Germline loops: CDR1 KGHSH, CDR2 LQKENI. The length of the CDR3 is 14 residues. CDR3 nucleotides: TGTGCCAGCTCACCCGACAGGTTGAACTATGGCTACACCTTC. As protein: CASSPDRLNYGYTF.

The chain carries TRBV18 and TRBJ2-7, with TRBD1 as a possible D gene (5 bases). The CDR3 runs 12 residues. V lost 6 bases and J lost 1, with 7 bases in between. CDR1 and CDR2 from the germline V gene are KGHSH and LQKENI. The CDR3 DNA sequence: TGTGCCAGCTCCGACAGATCCTACGAGCAGTACTTC. Translation gives CASSDRSYEQYF.